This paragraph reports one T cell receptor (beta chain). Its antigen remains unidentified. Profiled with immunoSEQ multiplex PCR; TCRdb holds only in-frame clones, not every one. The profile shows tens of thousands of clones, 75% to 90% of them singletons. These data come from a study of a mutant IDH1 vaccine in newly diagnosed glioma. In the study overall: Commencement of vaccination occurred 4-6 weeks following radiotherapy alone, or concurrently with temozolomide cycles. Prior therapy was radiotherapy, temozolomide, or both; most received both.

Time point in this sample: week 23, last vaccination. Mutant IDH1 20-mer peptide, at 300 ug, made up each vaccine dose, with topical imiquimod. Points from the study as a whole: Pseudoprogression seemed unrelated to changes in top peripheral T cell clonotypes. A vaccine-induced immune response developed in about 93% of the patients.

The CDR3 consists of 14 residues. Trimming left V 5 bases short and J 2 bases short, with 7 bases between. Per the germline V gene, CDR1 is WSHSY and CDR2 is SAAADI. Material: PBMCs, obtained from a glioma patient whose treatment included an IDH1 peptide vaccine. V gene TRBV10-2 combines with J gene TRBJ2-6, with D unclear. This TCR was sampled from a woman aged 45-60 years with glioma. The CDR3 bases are TGCGCCAGCAGTCCTGACCCTGGGGCCAACGTCCTGACTTTC. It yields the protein CASSPDPGANVLTF.